Detailed here is one T cell receptor (beta chain). Antigen specificity is unknown. Sequencing used immunoSEQ multiplex PCR; TCRdb keeps in-frame clones, though not all of them. The table records around 35,000 clones, 93% of them present only once. CDR1 LNHDA and CDR2 SQIVND come from the germline V gene (reference sequence). V gave up 5 bases and J gave up 6 bases, with 7 bases separating them. The CDR3 is made up of 12 amino acids. The data were obtained in a study of T cells in localized non-small cell lung cancer. General study points: A median of approximately 60 of the top 100 tumor clones appeared in adjacent lung, which was paired and uninvolved. Higher T cell density in the blood was associated with longer overall survival, whereas higher adjacent-lung clonality associated with shorter survival. Uninvolved adjacent lung had the highest recorded T cell clonality, with tumor below it.

The receptor was isolated from a female donor of 60 years or more with stage I lung adenocarcinoma. The chain has TRBV19 and TRBJ1-4, with D tentatively TRBD1 (5 bases). Sequenced here: peripheral blood, sampled before any cancer treatment. CDR3 DNA: TGTGCCAGTAGTGCAGGGTATGAAAAACTGTTTTTT. This sequence encodes CASSAGYEKLFF.